The source of this T cell receptor beta chain is a study of blood T cells in healthy people across ages. A note on this clonotype: The antigen is undetermined.

The germline CDR1 and CDR2 sequences are DFQATT and SNEGSKA (reference sequence). The CDR3 loop spans 14 amino acids. V lost 7 bases and J lost 6; bases outside the gene matches: 11. Broader study findings: Both naive CD4+ cell counts and diversity were greater in long-lived donors than in aged donors.

Alongside a J-beta primer mix, a sample-barcoded 5' primer served in a second PCR lasting about 6 to 11 cycles. TCRdb redid the calling of the 5' RACE reads with MiXCR, one entry per CDR3 protein. This sample yields roughly 1.7 million distinct CDR3 sequences, of which 30% to 40% are seen a single time; around 11% belongs to the top ten. The specimen was blood. This sequence originates from a woman between 25 and 40 years old in good health. The J gene is TRBJ2-7, the V gene TRBV20-1; 11 bases align to TRBD2. CDR3 amino acids: CSGGLAAPKGEQYF. In DNA, the CDR3 is TGCAGTGGGGGACTAGCGGCCCCCAAGGGCGAGCAGTACTTC.